These T cell receptor beta chains were read from a single sample in a study of T cells in Graves' hyperthyroidism and ophthalmopathy. MiXCR, applied by TCRdb to the multiplex PCR reads, yields one record per CDR3 protein. The data contain around 600,000 distinct CDR3 sequences, 11% to 15% of them seen just once; the ten biggest clones take up more than 6%. The material sequenced was blood. These receptors all stem from a woman aged 18-30 years with Graves' ophthalmopathy. Each CDR3 is given with its conserved first and last residue. Each record gives: J gene, D gene, V gene, clone size, CDR3 DNA, CDR3 protein. The D gene is left open where the match is weak. Size is stated for part of the rows, as once, few or many counts, or as a class when the clone is expanded.

TRBJ1-1 TRBD1 TRBV5-1 many TGCGCCAGCAGCAACAGGGGACACGGCATGAACACTGAAGCTTTCTTT CASSNRGHGMNTEAFF
TRBJ2-7 NA TRBV2 many TGTGCCAGCAGTCTCTCGGGAGTAGGTAACTACGAGCAGTACTTC CASSLSGVGNYEQYF
TRBJ2-7 NA TRBV2 many TGTGCCAGCAGTGAAGCGGTGCGGTACGAGCAGTACTTC CASSEAVRYEQYF
TRBJ1-2 TRBD1 TRBV2 few TGTGCCAGCAGCTTAGAGGGGGCGGGCTATGGCTACACCTTC CASSLEGAGYGYTF
TRBJ1-2 TRBD1 TRBV15 NA TGTGCCACCAGCCACCCTTTCCGGCCAGGGGGCAACTATGGCTACACCTTC CATSHPFRPGGNYGYTF
TRBJ1-2 NA TRBV11-2 many TGTGCCAGCAGCTTAGATGAAGGATACTATGGCTACACCTTC CASSLDEGYYGYTF
TRBJ1-1 TRBD1 TRBV27 many TGTGCCAGCAGTTTATGGGACAGGAACACTGAAGCTTTCTTT CASSLWDRNTEAFF
TRBJ2-1 TRBD2 TRBV4-1 few TGCGCCAGCAGCCAAGACGGAGCCGGGACTAGCGGGAGTTTTGGCAATGAGCAGTTCTTC CASSQDGAGTSGSFGNEQFF
TRBJ1-5 NA TRBV27 NA TGTGCCAGCAGTTTTCAGGGACTCAGCAATCAGCCCCAGCATTTT CASSFQGLSNQPQHF
TRBJ2-1 TRBD1 TRBV7-6 many TGTGCCAGCAGCGCGGGCAGGGGGCTCAACCACAATGAGCAGTTCTTC CASSAGRGLNHNEQFF
TRBJ2-5 TRBD1 TRBV12-3/TRBV12-4 NA TGTGCCAGCAGTTCAATACGGACAGGGGAAGAGACCCAGTACTTC CASSSIRTGEETQYF
TRBJ2-3 NA TRBV5-6 many TGTGCCAGCAGCTTAGTTGCGACAGATACGCAGTATTTT CASSLVATDTQYF
TRBJ1-2 NA TRBV25-1 NA TGTGCCAGCAGTGAGGGGGTGGACTATGGCTACACCTTC CASSEGVDYGYTF
TRBJ2-7 NA TRBV7-2 many TGTGCCAGCAGCTTAGGACCGGACTCCTACGAGCAGTACTTC CASSLGPDSYEQYF
TRBJ2-2 NA TRBV7-3 few TGTGCCAGCAGCTCGGAAAGGGGCCCCGGGGAGCTGTTTTTT CASSSERGPGELFF
TRBJ2-7 NA TRBV5-6 many TGTGCCAGCAGCATACAAGGGACATACCCCTACGAGCAGTACTTC CASSIQGTYPYEQYF
TRBJ2-1 NA TRBV29-1 few TGCAGCGACTCCGGGACACTGGATACAAATGAGCAGTTCTTC CSDSGTLDTNEQFF
TRBJ1-5 NA TRBV2 many TGTGCCAGCACTACCGCGACAGGTAGCAATCAGCCCCAGCATTTT CASTTATGSNQPQHF
TRBJ2-7 NA TRBV27 NA TGTGCCAGCAGTCACCAACTGGGGTGGTACGAGCAGTACTTC CASSHQLGWYEQYF
TRBJ2-1 TRBD2 TRBV11-2 many TGTGCCAGCAGGTCCTTGGCGGGAGGGCCGGGCAATGAGCAGTTCTTC CASRSLAGGPGNEQFF
TRBJ1-2 TRBD1 TRBV29-1 NA TGCAGCGTTGCGGGTGACAGGGGCTATGGCTACACCTTC CSVAGDRGYGYTF
TRBJ1-5 NA TRBV4-1 NA TGCGCCAGCAGCCAAGGACAGGATAGCAATCAGCCCCAGCATTTT CASSQGQDSNQPQHF
TRBJ2-3 NA TRBV2 many TGTGCCAGCGCTGATAAACCCGACTTTACCCCGGATACGCAGTATTTT CASADKPDFTPDTQYF
TRBJ1-6 NA TRBV28 few TGTGCCAGCACTAAAGGGGGGAGCTCCTATAATTCACCCCTCCACTTT CASTKGGSSYNSPLHF
TRBJ2-1 NA TRBV24-1 many TGTGCCACCAGTGATCCATTAAGATCCTACAATGAGCAGTTCTTC CATSDPLRSYNEQFF
TRBJ2-4 NA TRBV9 NA TGTGCCAGCAGCGACACTGGGATAGCCAAAAACATTCAGTACTTC CASSDTGIAKNIQYF
TRBJ1-1 NA TRBV7-9 many TGTGCCAGCAGCTTAGTAGGATTTGTGAACACTGAAGCTTTCTTT CASSLVGFVNTEAFF
TRBJ1-4 NA TRBV6-1 few TGTGCCAGCAGTTTCCAGGGGATGGGGTATGAAAAACTGTTTTTT CASSFQGMGYEKLFF
TRBJ2-3 TRBD2 TRBV20-1 NA TGCAGTGTAGAGGGGACTAGCGGGAGGCTGGCAGATACGCAGTATTTT CSVEGTSGRLADTQYF
TRBJ1-6 NA TRBV7-2 NA TGTGCCAGCAGCTTTCCGAATTCACCCCTCTACTTT CASSFPNSPLYF
TRBJ2-1 TRBD2 TRBV19 many TGTGCCAGTAGCGGACTAGCGGGGAACAATGAGCAGTTCTTC CASSGLAGNNEQFF
TRBJ2-1 TRBD2 TRBV18 NA TGTGCCAGCTCACTCTCTAGCGGGAGCATAGATGAGCAGTTCTTC CASSLSSGSIDEQFF
TRBJ2-1 TRBD2 TRBV27 many TGTGCCAGCACCCCCGGACTAGCGGGAAACAATGAGCAGTTCTTC CASTPGLAGNNEQFF
TRBJ2-7 NA TRBV6-1 many TGTGCCAGCAGAAGAACAAGGATCTCCTACGAGCAGTACTTC CASRRTRISYEQYF
TRBJ2-7 TRBD1 TRBV25-1 many TGTGCCAGCAGTGAATCCTCAGGGGGCGAGCAGTACTTC CASSESSGGEQYF
TRBJ2-1 TRBD2 TRBV7-3 NA TGTGCCAGCAGCTTATTGTCCGGGACTAGCGGGGATGAGCAGTTCTTC CASSLLSGTSGDEQFF
TRBJ2-7 NA TRBV30 NA TGTGCCTGGAGTAGCAGGGGCCTTGGGGACGAGCAGTACTTC CAWSSRGLGDEQYF
TRBJ2-7 NA TRBV7-2 many TGTGCCAGCAGCTTAGGTATGCTCTACGAGCAGTACTTC CASSLGMLYEQYF
TRBJ1-2 TRBD1 TRBV6-1 NA TGTGCCAGCAGCCACGACACAGGGGTTATTGGCTACTCCTTC CASSHDTGVIGYSF
TRBJ2-6 NA TRBV12-3/TRBV12-4 few TGTGCCAGCAATAGAGACCTCTCTGGGGCCAACGTCCTGACTTTC CASNRDLSGANVLTF
TRBJ1-5 NA TRBV28 many TGTGCCAGCCGGGGGTTTAGCCAGCCCCAGCATTTT CASRGFSQPQHF
TRBJ1-1 NA TRBV12-3/TRBV12-4 many TGTGCCAGCAGTTTAGTAACAGGGCGAGCTGAAGCTTTCTTT CASSLVTGRAEAFF
TRBJ2-2 NA TRBV11-1 many TGTGCCAGCAGCTTAGCGTTAACCGGGGAGCTGTTTTTT CASSLALTGELFF
TRBJ2-3 NA TRBV19 NA TGTGCCAGTAGTCAACTAGGGGGTTCCACAGATACGCAGTATTTT CASSQLGGSTDTQYF
TRBJ2-5 NA TRBV18 many TGTGCCAGCTCAGGGTTGAGTATGGGGTCGGAGACCCAGTACTTC CASSGLSMGSETQYF